These 2 T cell receptor beta chains were all obtained from the same sample, sequenced in a study of CD8+ T cells in alopecia areata. Treatment reported: oral pan-JAK inhibitor, 5-10 mg twice daily. Isolated RNA was reverse transcribed into cDNA used as the sequencing template. The table came from immunoSEQ multiplex PCR; TCRdb's copy has only in-frame clones and leaves some out. The repertoire holds about 190,000 clones, 60% seen once, with around 0.7% in the top ten. Sequencing used CD4+ T cells sorted from blood, obtained at week 4, from a patient treated with tofacitinib. The receptors were gathered from a human donor with alopecia areata.

This clone was seen only a few times. The rearrangement joins TRBV5-1 to TRBJ2-7, with 7 bases identical to TRBD1. CDR1 is SGHRS and CDR2 is YFSETQ in the germline V gene. V lost 3 bases to trimming and J lost 3 bases; unmatched junction nucleotides: 9. The CDR3 length is 15 residues. The CDR3 region has the DNA TGCGCCAGCAGCTCCAACGTTGGACAGGTCTACGAGCAGTACTTC. Amino acid sequence: CASSSNVGQVYEQYF.

The chain combines TRBV2 with TRBJ2-7; D unclear. Germline CDR1 SNHLY, CDR2 FYNNEI. Trimming removed 7 bases at V and 2 bases at J, with 6 bases between. The CDR3 consists of 11 residues. CDR3 sequence reads: CASTRTYEQYF. In DNA form, the CDR3 reads TGTGCCAGCACGAGAACCTACGAGCAGTACTTC.